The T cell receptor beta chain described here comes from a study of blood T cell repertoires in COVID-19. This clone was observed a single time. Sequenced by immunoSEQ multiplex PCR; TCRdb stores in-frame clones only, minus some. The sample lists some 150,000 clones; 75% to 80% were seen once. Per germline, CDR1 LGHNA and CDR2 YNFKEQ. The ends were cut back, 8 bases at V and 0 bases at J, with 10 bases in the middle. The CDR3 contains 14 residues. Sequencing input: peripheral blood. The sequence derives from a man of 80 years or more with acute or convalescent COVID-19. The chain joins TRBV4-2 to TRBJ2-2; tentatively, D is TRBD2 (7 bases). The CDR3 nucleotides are TGTGCCAGCTGGGGGGGCGCGAACACCGGGGAGCTGTTTTTT. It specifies CASWGGANTGELFF.